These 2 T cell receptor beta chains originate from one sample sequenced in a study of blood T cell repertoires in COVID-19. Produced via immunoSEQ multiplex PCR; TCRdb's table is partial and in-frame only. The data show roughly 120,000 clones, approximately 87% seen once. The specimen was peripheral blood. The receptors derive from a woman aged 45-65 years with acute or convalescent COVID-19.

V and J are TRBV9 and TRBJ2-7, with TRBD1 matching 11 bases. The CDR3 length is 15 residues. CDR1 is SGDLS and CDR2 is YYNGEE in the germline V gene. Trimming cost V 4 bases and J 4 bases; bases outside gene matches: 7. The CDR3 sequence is CASSPGTGGLYEQYF. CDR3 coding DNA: TGTGCCAGCAGCCCAGGGACAGGGGGTCTTTACGAGCAGTACTTC.

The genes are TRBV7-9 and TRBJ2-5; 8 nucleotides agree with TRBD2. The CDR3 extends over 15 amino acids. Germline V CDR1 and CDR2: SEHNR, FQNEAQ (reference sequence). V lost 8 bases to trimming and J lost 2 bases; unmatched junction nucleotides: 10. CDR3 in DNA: TGTGCCAGCGCATCAATCGAGCGGGGGCAAGAGACCCAGTACTTC. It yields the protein CASASIERGQETQYF.